This T cell receptor beta chain was found in a study of T cell repertoires in cytomegalovirus infection. The wider study: In public TCR beta signatures, there were indications of both CMV infection and matching HLA type.

Trimming took 1 base from V and 4 from J, leaving 11 bases between them. Germline V gene sequence: CDR1 MDHEN, CDR2 SYDVKM. CDR3 length: 15 residues. Each CDR3 protein gets one entry after TCRdb re-called the reads with MiXCR. The data hold 680,000 or so distinct CDR3 sequences, with approximately 40% observed a single time. Sequencing was carried out using PBMCs. The rearrangement links TRBV28 to TRBJ2-1; D might be TRBD2 (6 bases). The TCR was taken from a human donor in good health (CMV status not recorded). Some clones in this sample may be carry-over from other donors' samples. The CDR3 region has the DNA TGTGCCAGCAGTTTATTCGGGAGCATATACAATGAGCAGTTCTTC. Protein product: CASSLFGSIYNEQFF.